This TCR beta chain was retrieved from a study of T cells in Graves' hyperthyroidism and ophthalmopathy. This clonotype was found many times. The antigen is undetermined. Whole-study results and caveats: Appearing also in blood were most of the thyroid clonotypes expanded above 0.001.

Ophthalmopathy cases scored 3 or more on the Clinical Activity Score and 4 or more on NOSPECS grade, with duration below 3 months. Researchers took RNA transcripts and amplified the TCR beta CDR3 regions from them. A first-round RT-PCR of the TCR CDR3 used the HTBI primer set. MiXCR, applied by TCRdb to the multiplex PCR reads, yields one record per CDR3 protein. The sample contains about 350,000 distinct CDR3 sequences, roughly 13% of which appear only once. V was trimmed by 6 bases and J by 0 bases, leaving 16 bases between them. The germline V gene has CDR1 SEHNR and CDR2 FQNEAQ (reference sequence). The CDR3 totals 16 residues.

What was sequenced was blood. The chain recombines TRBV7-9 with TRBJ2-3; D perhaps matches TRBD2 (6 bases). The sequence was obtained from a woman aged 40 to 55 with Graves' ophthalmopathy. The chain's CDR3 is CASRPLRDSSTDTQYF. The CDR3 nucleotides read TGTGCCAGCAGACCCCTCCGGGACTCGAGCACAGATACGCAGTATTTT.